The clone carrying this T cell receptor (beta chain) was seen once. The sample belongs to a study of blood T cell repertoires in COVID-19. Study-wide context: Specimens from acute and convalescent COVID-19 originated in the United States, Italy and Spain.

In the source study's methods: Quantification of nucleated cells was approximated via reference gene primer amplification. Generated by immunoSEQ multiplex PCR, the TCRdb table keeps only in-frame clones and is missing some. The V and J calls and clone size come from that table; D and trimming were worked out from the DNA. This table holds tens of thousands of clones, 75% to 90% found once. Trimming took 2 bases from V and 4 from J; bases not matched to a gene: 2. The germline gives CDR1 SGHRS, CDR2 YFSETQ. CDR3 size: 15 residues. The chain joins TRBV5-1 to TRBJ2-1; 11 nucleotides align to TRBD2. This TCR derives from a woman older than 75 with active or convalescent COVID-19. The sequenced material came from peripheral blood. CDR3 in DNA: TGCGCCAGCAGCTTTAGCGGGGGGGATTACAATGAGCAGTTCTTC. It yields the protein CASSFSGGDYNEQFF. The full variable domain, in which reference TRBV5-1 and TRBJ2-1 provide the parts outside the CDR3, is KAGVTQTPRYLIKTRGQQVTLSCSPISGHRSVSWYQQTPGQGLQFLFEYFSETQRNKGNFPGRFSGRQFSNSRSEMNVSTLELGDSALYLCASSFSGGDYNEQFFGPGTRLTVL.